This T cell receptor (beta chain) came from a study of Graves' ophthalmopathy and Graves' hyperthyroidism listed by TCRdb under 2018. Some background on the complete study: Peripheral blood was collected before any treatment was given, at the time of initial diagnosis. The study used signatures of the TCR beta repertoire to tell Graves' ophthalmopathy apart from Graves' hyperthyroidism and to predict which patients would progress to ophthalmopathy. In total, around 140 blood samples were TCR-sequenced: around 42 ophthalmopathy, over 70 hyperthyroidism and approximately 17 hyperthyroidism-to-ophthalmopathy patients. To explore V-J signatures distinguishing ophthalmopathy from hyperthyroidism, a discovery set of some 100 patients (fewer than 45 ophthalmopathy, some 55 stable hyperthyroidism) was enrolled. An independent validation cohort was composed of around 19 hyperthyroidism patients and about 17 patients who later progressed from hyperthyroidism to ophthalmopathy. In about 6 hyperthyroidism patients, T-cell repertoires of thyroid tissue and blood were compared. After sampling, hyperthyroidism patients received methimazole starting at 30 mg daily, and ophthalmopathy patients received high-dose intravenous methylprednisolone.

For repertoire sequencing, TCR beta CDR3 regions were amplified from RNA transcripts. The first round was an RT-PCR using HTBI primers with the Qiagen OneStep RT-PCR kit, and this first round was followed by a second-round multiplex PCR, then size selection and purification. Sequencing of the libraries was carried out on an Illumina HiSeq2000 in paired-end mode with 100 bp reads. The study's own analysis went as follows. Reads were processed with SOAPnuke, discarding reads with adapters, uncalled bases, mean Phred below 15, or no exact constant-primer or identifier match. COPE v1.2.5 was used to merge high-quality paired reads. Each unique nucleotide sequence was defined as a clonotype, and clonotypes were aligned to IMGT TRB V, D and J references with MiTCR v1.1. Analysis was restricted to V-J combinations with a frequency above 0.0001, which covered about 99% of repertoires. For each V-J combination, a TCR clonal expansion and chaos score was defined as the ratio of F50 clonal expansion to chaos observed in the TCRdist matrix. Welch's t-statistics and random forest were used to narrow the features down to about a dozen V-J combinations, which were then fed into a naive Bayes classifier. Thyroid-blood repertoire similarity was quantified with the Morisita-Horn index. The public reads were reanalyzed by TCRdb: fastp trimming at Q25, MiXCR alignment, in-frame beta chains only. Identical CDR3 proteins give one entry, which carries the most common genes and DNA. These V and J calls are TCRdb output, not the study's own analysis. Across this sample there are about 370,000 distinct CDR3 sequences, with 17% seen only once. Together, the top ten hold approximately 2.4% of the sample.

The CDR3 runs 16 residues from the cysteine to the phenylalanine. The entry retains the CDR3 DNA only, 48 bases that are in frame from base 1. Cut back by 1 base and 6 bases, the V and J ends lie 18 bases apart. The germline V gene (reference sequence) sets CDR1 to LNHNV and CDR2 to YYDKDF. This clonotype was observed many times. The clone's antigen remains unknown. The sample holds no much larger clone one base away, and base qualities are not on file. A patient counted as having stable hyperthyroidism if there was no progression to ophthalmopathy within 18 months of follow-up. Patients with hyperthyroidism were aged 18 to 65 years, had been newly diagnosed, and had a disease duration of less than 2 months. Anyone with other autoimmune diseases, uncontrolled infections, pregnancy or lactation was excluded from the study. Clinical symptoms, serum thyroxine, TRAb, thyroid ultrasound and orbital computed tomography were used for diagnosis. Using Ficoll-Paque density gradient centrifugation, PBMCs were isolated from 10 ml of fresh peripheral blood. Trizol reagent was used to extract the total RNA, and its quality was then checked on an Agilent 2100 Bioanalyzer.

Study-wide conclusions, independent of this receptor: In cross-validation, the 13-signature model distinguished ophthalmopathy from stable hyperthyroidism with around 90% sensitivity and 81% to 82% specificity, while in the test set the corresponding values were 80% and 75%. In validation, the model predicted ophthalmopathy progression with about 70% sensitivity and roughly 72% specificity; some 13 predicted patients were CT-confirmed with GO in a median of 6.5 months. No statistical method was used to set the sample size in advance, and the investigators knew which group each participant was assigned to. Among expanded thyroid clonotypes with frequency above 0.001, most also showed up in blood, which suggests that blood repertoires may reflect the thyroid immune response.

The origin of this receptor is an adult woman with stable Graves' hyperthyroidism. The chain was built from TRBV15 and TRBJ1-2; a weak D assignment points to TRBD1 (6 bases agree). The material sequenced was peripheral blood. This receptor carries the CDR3 CATSRGGSIYRDGYTF. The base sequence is TGTGCCACCAGCAGAGGGGGGTCCATATACAGGGATGGCTACACCTTC.